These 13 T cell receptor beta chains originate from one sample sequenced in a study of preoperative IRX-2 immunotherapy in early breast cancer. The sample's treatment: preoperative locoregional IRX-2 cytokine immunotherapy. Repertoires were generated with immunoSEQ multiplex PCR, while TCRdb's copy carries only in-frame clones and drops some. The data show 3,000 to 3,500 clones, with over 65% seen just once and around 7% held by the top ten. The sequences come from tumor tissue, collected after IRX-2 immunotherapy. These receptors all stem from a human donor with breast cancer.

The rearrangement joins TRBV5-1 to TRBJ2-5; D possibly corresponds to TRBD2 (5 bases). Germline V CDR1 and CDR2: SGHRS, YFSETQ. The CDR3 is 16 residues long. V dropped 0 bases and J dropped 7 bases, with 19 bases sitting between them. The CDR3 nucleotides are TGCGCCAGCAGCTTGGCCGTGGTATCGGGGTCGGGGACCCAGTACTTC. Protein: CASSLAVVSGSGTQYF.

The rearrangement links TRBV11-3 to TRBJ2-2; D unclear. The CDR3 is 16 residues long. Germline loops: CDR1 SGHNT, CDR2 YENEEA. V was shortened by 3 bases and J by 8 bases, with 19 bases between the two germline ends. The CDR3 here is CASSLAYVSPGGELFF. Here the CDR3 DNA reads TGTGCCAGCAGCTTGGCTTACGTTTCCCCCGGAGGGGAGCTGTTTTTT.

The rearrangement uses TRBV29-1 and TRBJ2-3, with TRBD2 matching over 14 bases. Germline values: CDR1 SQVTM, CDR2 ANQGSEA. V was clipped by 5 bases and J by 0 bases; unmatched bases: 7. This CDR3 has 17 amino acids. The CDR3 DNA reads TGCAGCGTTCTCGGGACTAGCGGGAGTCCTAGCACAGATACGCAGTATTTT. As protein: CSVLGTSGSPSTDTQYF.

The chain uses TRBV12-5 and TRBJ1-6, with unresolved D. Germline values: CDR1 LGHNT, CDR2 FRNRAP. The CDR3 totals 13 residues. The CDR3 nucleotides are TGTGCCAGCGCATATAAAGGAAATCTCCCCCTCCACTTT. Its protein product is CASAYKGNLPLHF.

This chain's CDR3 is CAWGKTAYQNTEAFF. CDR3 DNA: TGTGCCTGGGGGAAAACGGCCTACCAGAACACTGAAGCTTTCTTT. The chain has TRBV30 and TRBJ1-1, with D unresolved. Germline V gives CDR1 GTSNPN, CDR2 SVGIG (reference sequence). There are 15 residues in the CDR3. The V gene lost 5 bases and the J gene lost 1 base, with 17 bases spanning the gap.

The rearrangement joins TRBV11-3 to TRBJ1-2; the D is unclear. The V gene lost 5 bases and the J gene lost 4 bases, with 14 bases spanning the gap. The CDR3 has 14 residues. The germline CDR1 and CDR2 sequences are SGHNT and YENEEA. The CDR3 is CASSPSLSVYGYTF. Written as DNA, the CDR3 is TGTGCCAGCAGCCCTAGTCTGTCAGTCTATGGCTACACCTTC.

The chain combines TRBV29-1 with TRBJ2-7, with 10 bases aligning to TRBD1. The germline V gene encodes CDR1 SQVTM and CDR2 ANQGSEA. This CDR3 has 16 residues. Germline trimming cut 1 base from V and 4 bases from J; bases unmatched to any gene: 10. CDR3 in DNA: TGCAGCGTTGAAGGGAGGCAGGGACAGGGGAAGTACGAGCAGTACTTC. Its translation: CSVEGRQGQGKYEQYF.

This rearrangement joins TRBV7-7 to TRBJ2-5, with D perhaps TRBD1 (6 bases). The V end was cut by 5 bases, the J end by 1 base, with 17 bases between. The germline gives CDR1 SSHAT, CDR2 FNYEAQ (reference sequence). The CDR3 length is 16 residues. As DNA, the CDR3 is TGTGCCAGCAGCCCAGGGGATGGAACTATCCAAGAGACCCAGTACTTC. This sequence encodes CASSPGDGTIQETQYF.

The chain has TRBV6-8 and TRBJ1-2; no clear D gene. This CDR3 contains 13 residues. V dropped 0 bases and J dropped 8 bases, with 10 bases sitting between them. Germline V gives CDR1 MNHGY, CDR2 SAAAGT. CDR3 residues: CASSYSWVSGYTF. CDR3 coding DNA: TGTGCCAGCAGTTACTCGTGGGTGTCCGGCTACACCTTC.

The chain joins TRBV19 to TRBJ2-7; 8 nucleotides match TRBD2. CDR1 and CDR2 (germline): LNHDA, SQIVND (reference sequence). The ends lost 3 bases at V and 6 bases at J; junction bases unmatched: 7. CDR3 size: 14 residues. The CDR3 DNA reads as TGTGCCAGTAGTATGGCCGGGACTAGTCGCGAGCAGTACTTC. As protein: CASSMAGTSREQYF. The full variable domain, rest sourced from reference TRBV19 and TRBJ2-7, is DGGITQSPKYLFRKEGQNVTLSCEQNLNHDAMYWYRQDPGQGLRLIYYSQIVNDFQKGDIAEGYSVSREKKESFPLTVTSAQKNPTAFYLCASSMAGTSREQYFGPGTRLTVT.

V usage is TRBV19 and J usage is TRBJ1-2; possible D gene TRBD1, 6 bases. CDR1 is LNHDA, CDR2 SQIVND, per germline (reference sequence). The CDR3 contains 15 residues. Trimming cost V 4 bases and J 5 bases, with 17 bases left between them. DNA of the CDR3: TGTGCCAGTAGTACTCCAAACACAGGGAATTATGGCTACACCTTC. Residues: CASSTPNTGNYGYTF. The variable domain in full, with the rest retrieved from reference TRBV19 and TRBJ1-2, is DGGITQSPKYLFRKEGQNVTLSCEQNLNHDAMYWYRQDPGQGLRLIYYSQIVNDFQKGDIAEGYSVSREKKESFPLTVTSAQKNPTAFYLCASSTPNTGNYGYTFGSGTRLTVV.

CDR3 nucleotides: TGTGCCAGCTCTCCGAACAGGGGATCGAGTGAAAAACTGTTTTTT. This codes for CASSPNRGSSEKLFF. This chain connects TRBV18 to TRBJ1-4, with 7 nucleotides matching TRBD1. The CDR3 length is 15 residues. Germline lookup yields CDR1 KGHSH and CDR2 LQKENI. V was pared by 6 bases and J by 7 bases, with 11 bases of the junction left unmatched.

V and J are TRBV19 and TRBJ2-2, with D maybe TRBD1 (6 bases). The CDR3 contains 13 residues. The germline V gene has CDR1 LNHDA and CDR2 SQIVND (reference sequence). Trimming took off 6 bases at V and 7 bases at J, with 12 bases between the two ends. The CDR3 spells CASSLGQFGELFF. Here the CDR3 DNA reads TGTGCCAGTAGCCTAGGACAGTTCGGGGAGCTGTTTTTT.